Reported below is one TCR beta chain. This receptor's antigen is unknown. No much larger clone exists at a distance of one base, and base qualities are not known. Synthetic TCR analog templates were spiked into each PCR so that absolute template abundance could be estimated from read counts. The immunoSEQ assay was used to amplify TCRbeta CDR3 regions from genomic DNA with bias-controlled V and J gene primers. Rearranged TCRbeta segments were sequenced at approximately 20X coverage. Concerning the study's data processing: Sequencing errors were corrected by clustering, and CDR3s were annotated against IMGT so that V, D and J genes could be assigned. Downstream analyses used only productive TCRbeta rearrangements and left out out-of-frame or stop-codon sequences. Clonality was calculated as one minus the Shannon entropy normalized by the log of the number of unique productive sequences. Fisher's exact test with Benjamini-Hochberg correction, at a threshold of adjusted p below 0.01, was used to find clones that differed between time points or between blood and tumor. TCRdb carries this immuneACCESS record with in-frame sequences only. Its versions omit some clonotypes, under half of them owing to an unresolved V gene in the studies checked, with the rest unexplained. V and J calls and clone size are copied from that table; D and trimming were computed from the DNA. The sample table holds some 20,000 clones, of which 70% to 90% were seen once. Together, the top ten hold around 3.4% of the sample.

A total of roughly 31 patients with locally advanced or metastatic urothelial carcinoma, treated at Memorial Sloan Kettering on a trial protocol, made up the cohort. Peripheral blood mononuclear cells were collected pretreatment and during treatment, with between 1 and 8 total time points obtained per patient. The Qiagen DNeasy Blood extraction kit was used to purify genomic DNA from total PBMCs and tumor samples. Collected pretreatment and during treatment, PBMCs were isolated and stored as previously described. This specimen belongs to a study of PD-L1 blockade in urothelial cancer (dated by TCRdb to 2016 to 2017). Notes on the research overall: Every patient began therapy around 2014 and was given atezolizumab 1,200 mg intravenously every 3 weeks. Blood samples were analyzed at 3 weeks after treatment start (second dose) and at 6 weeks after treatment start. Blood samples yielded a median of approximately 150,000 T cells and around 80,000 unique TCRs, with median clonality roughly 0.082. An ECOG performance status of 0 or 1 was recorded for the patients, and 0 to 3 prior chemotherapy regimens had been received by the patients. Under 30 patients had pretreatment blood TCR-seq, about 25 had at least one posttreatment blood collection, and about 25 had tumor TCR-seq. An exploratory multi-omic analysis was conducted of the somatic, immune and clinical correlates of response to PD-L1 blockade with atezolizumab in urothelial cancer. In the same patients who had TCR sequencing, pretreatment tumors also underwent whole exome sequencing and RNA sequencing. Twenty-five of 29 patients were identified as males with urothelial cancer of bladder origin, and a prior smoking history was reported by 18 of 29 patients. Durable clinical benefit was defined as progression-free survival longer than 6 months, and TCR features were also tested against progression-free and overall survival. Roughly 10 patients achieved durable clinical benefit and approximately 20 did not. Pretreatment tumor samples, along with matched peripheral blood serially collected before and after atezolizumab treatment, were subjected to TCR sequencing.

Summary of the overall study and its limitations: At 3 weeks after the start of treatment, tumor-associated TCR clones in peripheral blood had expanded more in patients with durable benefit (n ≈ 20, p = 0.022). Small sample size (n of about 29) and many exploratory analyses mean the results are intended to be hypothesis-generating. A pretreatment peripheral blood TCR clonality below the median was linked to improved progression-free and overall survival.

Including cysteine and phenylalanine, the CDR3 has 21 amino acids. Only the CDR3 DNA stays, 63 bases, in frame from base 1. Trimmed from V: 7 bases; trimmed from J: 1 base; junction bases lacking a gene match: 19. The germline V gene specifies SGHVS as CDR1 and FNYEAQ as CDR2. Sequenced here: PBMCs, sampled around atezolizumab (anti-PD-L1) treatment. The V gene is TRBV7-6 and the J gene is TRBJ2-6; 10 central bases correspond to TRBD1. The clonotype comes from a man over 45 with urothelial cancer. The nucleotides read TGTGCCAGCACCTCATTGGGGGACAGGGGACCTGCAAGGTCTGGGGCCAACGTCCTGACTTTC. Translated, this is CASTSLGDRGPARSGANVLTF.